This T cell receptor (beta chain) was observed in a study of early T cells in non-severe SARS-CoV-2 infection. Overall study: Sequencing was performed on bulk RNA from unsorted whole blood, leaving chains unpaired.

Individual cDNA molecules each received unique molecular identifiers attached to them. In TCRdb, the 5' RACE reads were re-called with MiXCR into one record per CDR3 protein. The sample consists of 75,000 to 90,000 distinct CDR3 sequences, around 13% of them appearing once. The germline V gene encodes CDR1 MNHEY and CDR2 SVGAGI. Trimming took off 2 bases at V and 2 bases at J, with 10 bases between the two ends. The CDR3 runs to 14 residues. The sample comprised whole blood. V usage is TRBV6-5 and J usage is TRBJ2-7; D is unclear. This receptor was obtained from an adult who was a healthcare worker with PCR-confirmed SARS-CoV-2 infection or an uninfected control (not recorded which). DNA of the CDR3: TGTGCCAGCAGTTACATGAGTTCCACCTACGAGCAGTACTTC. Translating gives CASSYMSSTYEQYF.